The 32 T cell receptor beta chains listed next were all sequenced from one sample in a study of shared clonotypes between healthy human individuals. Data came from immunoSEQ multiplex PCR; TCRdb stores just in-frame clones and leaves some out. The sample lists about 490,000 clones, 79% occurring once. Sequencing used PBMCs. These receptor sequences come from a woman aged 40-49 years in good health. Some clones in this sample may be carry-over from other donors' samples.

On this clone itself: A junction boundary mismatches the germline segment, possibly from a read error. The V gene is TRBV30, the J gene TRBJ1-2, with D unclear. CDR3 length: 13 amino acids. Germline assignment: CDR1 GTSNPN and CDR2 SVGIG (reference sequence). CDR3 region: CAWSVLASELKVF. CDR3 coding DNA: TGTGCCTGGAGTGTACTAGCTTCCGAGCTGAAAGTTTTC. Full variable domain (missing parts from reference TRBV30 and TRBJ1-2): SQTIHQWPATLVQPVGSPLSLECTVEGTSNPNLYWYRQAAGRGLQLLFYSVGIGQISSEVPQNLSASRPQDRQFILSSKKLLLSDSGFYLCAWSVLASELKVFGSGTRLTVV.

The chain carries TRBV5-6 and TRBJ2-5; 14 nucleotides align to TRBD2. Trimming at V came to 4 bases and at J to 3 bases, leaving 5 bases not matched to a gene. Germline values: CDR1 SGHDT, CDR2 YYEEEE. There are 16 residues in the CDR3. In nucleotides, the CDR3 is TGTGCCAGCAGCGAGGGACTAGCGGGAGTGGAAGAGACCCAGTACTTC. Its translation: CASSEGLAGVEETQYF.

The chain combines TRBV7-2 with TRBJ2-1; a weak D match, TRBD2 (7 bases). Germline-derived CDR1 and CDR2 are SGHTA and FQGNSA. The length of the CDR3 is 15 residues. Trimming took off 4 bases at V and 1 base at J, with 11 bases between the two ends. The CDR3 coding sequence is TGTGCCAGCAGCTCTAGCGGACAGTCCTACAATGAGCAGTTCTTC. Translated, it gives CASSSSGQSYNEQFF.

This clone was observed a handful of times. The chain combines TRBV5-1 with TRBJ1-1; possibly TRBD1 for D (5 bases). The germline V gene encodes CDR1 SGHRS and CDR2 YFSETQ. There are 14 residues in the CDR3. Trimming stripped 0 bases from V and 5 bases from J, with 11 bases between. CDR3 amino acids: CASSLAGGSTEAFF. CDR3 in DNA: TGCGCCAGCAGCTTGGCCGGGGGAAGTACTGAAGCTTTCTTT. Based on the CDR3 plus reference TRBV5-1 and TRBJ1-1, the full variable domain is KAGVTQTPRYLIKTRGQQVTLSCSPISGHRSVSWYQQTPGQGLQFLFEYFSETQRNKGNFPGRFSGRQFSNSRSEMNVSTLELGDSALYLCASSLAGGSTEAFFGQGTRLTVV.

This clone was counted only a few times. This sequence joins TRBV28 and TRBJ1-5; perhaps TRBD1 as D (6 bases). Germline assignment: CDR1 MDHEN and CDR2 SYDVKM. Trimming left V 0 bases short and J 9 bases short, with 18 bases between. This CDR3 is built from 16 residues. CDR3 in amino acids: CASSLWAGVMVRPQHF. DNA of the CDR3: TGTGCCAGCAGTTTATGGGCAGGGGTAATGGTCCGGCCCCAGCATTTT. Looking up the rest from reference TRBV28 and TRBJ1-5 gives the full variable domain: DVKVTQSSRYLVKRTGEKVFLECVQDMDHENMFWYRQDPGLGLRLIYFSYDVKMKEKGDIPEGYSVSREKKERFSLILESASTNQTSMYLCASSLWAGVMVRPQHFGDGTRLSIL.

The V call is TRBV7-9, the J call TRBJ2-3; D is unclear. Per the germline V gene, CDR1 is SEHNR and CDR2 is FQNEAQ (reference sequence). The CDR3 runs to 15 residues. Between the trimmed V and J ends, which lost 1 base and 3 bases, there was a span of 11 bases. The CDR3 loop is CASSLDVRETDTQYF. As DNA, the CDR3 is TGTGCCAGCAGCTTAGATGTCCGAGAGACAGATACGCAGTATTTT.

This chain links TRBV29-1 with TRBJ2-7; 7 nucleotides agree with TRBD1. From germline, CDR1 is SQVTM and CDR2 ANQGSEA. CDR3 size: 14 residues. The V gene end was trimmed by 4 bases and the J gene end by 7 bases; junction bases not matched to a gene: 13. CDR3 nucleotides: TGCAGCGTTGGGGGACAGCCCCTAGGTCGGGAGCAGTACTTC. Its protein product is CSVGGQPLGREQYF.

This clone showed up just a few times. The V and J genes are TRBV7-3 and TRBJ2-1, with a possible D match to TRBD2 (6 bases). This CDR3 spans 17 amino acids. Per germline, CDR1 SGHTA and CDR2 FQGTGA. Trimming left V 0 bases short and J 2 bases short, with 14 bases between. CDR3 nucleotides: TGTGCCAGCAGCTTAACCGCAGGGTCGGGAGCCTACAATGAGCAGTTCTTC. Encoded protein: CASSLTAGSGAYNEQFF.

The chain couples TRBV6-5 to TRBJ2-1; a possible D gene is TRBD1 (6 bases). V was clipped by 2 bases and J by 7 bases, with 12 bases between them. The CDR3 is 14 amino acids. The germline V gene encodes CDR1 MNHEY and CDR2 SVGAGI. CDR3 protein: CASSYAQGRNEQFF. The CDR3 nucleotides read TGTGCCAGCAGTTACGCACAGGGTAGAAATGAGCAGTTCTTC.

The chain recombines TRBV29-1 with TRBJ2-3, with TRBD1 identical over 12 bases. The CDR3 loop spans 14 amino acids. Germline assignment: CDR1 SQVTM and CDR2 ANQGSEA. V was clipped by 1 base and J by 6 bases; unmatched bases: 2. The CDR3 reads CSVEGDRGPDTQYF. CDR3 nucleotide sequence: TGCAGCGTTGAAGGGGACAGGGGGCCGGATACGCAGTATTTT.

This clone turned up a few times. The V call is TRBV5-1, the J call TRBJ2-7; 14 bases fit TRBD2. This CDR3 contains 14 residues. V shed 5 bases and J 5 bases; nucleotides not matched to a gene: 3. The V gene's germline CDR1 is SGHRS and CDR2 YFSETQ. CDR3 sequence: CASRTSGRGNEQYF. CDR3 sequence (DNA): TGCGCCAGCAGGACTAGCGGGAGGGGGAACGAGCAGTACTTC.

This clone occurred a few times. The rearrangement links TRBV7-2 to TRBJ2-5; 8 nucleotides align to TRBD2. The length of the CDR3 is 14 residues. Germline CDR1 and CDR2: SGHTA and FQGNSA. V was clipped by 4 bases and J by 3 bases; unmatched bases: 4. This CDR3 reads CASSSRTSKETQYF. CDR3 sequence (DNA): TGTGCCAGCAGCTCGAGGACTAGCAAAGAGACCCAGTACTTC.

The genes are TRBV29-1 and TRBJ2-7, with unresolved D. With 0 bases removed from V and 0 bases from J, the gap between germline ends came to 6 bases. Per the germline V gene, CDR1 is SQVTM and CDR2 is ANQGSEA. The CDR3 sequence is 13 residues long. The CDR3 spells CSVEDRSSYEQYF. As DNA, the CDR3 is TGCAGCGTTGAAGATCGCAGCTCCTACGAGCAGTACTTC.

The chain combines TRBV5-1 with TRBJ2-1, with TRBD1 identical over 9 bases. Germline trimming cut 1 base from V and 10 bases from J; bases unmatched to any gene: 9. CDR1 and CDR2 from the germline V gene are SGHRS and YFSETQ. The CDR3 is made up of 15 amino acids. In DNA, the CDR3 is TGCGCCAGCAGCTTGAGGGGACAGGGAAGCCGGGAGCAGTTCTTC. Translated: CASSLRGQGSREQFF.

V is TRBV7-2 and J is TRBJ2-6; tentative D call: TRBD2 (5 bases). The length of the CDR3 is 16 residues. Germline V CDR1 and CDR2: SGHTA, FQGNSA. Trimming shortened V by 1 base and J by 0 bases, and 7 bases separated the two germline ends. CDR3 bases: TGTGCCAGCAGCTTAGTTCGGGACTCTGGGGCCAACGTCCTGACTTTC. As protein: CASSLVRDSGANVLTF.

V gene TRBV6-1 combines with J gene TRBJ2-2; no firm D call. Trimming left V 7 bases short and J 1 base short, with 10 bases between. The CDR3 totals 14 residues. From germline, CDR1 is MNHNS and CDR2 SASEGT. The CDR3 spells CASKLLGNTGELFF. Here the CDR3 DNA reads TGTGCCAGCAAACTTTTGGGGAACACCGGGGAGCTGTTTTTT.

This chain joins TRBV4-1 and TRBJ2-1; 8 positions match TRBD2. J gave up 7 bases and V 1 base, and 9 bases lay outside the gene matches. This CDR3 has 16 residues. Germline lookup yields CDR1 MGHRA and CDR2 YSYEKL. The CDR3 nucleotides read TGCGCCAGCAGCCAAGTGGCGGGAGGCCTCCTAAATGAGCAGTTCTTC. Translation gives CASSQVAGGLLNEQFF.

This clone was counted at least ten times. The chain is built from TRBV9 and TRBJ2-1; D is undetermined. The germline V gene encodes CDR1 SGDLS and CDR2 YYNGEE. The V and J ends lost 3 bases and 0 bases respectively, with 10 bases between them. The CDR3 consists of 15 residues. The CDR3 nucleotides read TGTGCCAGCAGCGCCCGGGTCAGCTCCTACAATGAGCAGTTCTTC. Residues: CASSARVSSYNEQFF.

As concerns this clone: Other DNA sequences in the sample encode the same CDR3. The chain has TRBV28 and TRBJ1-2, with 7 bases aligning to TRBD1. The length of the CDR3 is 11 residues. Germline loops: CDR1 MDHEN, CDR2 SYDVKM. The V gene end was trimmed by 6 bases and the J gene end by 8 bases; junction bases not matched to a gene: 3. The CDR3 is CASSQDRGYTF. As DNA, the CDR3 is TGTGCCAGCAGCCAGGACAGGGGCTACACCTTC.

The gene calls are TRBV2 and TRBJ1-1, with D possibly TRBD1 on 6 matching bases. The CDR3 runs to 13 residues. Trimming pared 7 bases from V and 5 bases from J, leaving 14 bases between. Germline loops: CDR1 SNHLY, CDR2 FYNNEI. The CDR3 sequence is CASMGEGGTEAFF. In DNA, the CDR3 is TGTGCCAGCATGGGTGAGGGGGGGACTGAAGCTTTCTTT.

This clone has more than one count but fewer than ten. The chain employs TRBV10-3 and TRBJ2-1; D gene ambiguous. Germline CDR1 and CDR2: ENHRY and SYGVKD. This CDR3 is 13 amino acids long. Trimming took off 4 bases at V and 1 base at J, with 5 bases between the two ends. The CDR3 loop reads CAISAESYNEQFF. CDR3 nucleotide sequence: TGTGCCATCAGTGCGGAGTCCTACAATGAGCAGTTCTTC.

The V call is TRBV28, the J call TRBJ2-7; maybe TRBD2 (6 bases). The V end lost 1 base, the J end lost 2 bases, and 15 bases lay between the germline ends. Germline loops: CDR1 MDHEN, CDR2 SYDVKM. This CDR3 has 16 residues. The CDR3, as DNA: TGTGCCAGCAGTTTATCCCCGGGACTGGGGACCTACGAGCAGTACTTC. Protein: CASSLSPGLGTYEQYF.

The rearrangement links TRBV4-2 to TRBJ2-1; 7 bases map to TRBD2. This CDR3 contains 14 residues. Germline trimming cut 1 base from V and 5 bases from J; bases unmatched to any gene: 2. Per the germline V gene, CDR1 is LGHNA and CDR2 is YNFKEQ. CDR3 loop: CASSQGDYNNEQFF. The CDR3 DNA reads TGTGCCAGCAGCCAAGGGGACTACAACAATGAGCAGTTCTTC.

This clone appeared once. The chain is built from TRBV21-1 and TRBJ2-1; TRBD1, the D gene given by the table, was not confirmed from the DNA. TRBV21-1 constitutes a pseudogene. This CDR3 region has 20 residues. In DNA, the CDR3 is TGTGCCAGCAGCAAAGAACCCCTTTCCGCTGCAGTAATGGCAAACAATGAGCAGTTCTTC. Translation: CASSKEPLSAAVMANNEQFF.

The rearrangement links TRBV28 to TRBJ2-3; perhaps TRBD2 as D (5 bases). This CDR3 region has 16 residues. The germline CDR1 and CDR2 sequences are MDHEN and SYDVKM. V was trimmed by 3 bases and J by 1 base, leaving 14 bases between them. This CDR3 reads CASSFSPSFGTDTQYF. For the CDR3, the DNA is TGTGCCAGCAGTTTTAGCCCTAGCTTTGGCACAGATACGCAGTATTTT. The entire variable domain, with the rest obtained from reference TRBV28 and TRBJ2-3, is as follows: DVKVTQSSRYLVKRTGEKVFLECVQDMDHENMFWYRQDPGLGLRLIYFSYDVKMKEKGDIPEGYSVSREKKERFSLILESASTNQTSMYLCASSFSPSFGTDTQYFGPGTRLTVL.

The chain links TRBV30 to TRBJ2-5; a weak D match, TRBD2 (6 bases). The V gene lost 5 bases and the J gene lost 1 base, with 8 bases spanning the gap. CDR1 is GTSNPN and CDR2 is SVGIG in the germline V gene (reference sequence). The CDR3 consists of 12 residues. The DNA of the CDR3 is TGTGCCTGGGGACTAAGCCAAGAGACCCAGTACTTC. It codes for CAWGLSQETQYF.

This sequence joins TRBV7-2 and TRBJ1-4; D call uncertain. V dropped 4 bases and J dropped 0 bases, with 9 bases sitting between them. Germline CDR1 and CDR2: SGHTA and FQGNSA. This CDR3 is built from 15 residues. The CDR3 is CASSYDAATNEKLFF. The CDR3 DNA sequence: TGTGCCAGCAGCTATGATGCGGCAACTAATGAAAAACTGTTTTTT.

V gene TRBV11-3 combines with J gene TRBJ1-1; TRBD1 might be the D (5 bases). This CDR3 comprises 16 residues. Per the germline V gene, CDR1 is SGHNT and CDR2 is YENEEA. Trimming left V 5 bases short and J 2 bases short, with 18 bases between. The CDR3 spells CASSPTQTGGNTEAFF. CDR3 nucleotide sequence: TGTGCCAGCAGCCCGACTCAAACAGGAGGTAACACTGAAGCTTTCTTT.

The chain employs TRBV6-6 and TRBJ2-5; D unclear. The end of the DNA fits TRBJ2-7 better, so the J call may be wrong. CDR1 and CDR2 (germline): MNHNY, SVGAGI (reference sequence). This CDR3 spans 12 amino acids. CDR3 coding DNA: TGTGCCAGCGGGTCGACTTCCTACGAGCAGTACTTC. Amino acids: CASGSTSYEQYF.

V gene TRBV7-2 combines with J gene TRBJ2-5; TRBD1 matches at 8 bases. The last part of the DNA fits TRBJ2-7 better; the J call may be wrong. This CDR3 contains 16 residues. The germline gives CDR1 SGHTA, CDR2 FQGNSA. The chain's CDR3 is CASSHLRAGGFYEQYF. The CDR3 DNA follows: TGTGCCAGCAGCCACCTTAGGGCAGGGGGCTTCTACGAGCAGTACTTC.

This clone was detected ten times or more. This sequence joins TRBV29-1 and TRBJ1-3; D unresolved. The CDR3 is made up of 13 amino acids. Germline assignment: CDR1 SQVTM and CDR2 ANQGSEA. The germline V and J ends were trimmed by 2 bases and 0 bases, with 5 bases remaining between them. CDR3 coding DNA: TGCAGCGTTGAACTGATCTCTGGAAACACCATATATTTT. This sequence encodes CSVELISGNTIYF.

CDR3 in DNA: TGCGCCAGCAGTGTAGCGGGAGGTTCGAAGGAGACCCAGTACTTC. This sequence encodes CASSVAGGSKETQYF. The chain combines TRBV10-2 with TRBJ2-5, with 10 positions matching TRBD2. Germline lookup yields CDR1 WSHSY and CDR2 SAAADI. V shed 4 bases, J shed 5 bases, and the junction held 7 bases outside the gene matches. The CDR3 has 15 residues.